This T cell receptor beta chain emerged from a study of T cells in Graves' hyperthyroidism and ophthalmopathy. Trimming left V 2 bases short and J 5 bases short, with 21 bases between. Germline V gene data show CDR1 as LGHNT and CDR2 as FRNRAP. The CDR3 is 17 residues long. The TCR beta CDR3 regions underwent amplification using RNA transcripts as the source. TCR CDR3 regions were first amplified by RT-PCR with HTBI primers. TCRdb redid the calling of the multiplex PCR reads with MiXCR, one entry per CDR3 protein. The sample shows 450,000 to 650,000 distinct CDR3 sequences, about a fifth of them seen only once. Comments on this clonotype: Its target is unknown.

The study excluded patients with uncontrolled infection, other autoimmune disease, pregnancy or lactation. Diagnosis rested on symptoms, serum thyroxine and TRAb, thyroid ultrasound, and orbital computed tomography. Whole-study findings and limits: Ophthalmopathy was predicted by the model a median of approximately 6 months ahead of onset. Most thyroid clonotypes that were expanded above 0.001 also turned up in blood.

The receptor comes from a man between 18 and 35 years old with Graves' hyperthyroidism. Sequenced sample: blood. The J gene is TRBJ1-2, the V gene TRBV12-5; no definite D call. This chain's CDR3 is CASGLFAGVGDIYGYTF. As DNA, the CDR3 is TGTGCTAGTGGTTTGTTTGCCGGGGTGGGCGATATATATGGCTACACCTTC.